A selection of T cell receptor beta chains follows, all from one sample in a study of blood T cell repertoires in COVID-19. This table comes from immunoSEQ multiplex PCR, and its TCRdb copy is limited to in-frame clones, with some not included. Altogether 150,000 or so clones are present, under 95% being singletons, with the ten largest covering over 15%. The specimen sequenced was peripheral blood. The receptors stem from a man aged 55-75 years with active or convalescent COVID-19. The CDR3 runs from the conserved cysteine through the conserved F or W. Size values are once, few and many counts, or a class for expanded clones, and some rows have none.

v_call	j_call	clone_size	cdr3_aa
TRBV18	TRBJ1-5	.	CASSPLEGGNQPQHF
TRBV18	TRBJ2-4	.	CASSRTGTGDLVVTIQYF
TRBV28	TRBJ1-6	.	CASSNDIHSYNSPLHF
TRBV15	TRBJ2-7	.	CATSRGDRGQPYEQYF
TRBV5-1	TRBJ1-1	.	CASSLWGGDIPEAFF
TRBV10-3	TRBJ2-2	.	CAISETQGFRTGELFF
TRBV7-9	TRBJ1-1	.	CASSRTGRGEGAFF
TRBV11-2	TRBJ1-3	.	CASSLSPTGGTGNTIYF
TRBV7-8	TRBJ1-5	.	CASSLARGEYSNQPQHF
TRBV7-9	TRBJ2-1	.	CASSIRTSGSLGPGEQFF
TRBV5-3	TRBJ2-3	.	CARSLSADTDTQYF
TRBV6-5	TRBJ1-6	.	CASSRQGAGSPLHF
TRBV6-4	TRBJ1-1	.	CASSRQGNTEAFF
TRBV10-1	TRBJ1-1	once	CASSESGGRRNTEAFF
TRBV9	TRBJ1-2	.	CASSPSQGQRLNYGYTF
TRBV15	TRBJ1-1	.	CATSRDVEVSTEAFF
TRBV5-1	TRBJ1-4	.	CASSLSYRPNEKLFF
TRBV23-1	TRBJ1-1	.	CASSQSQGLQNTEAFF
TRBV2	TRBJ2-1	.	CASREKDLLYNEQFF
TRBV19	TRBJ2-7	.	CASSTGTSGANEQYF
TRBV6-5	TRBJ1-2	.	CASRQEYGYTF
TRBV5-1	TRBJ1-1	.	CASSQGQGEAFF
TRBV5-8	TRBJ2-2	.	CASSLTLGLASNTGELFF
TRBV5-1	TRBJ2-2	.	CASRLTGELFF
TRBV3-1/TRBV3-2	TRBJ1-2	.	CASSQEGGSYGYTF
TRBV10-3	TRBJ1-2	.	CAISETGLGGYTF
TRBV18	TRBJ1-5	.	CASSPSGNQPQHF
TRBV4-1	TRBJ1-2	.	CASSQDQWDRGGYTF
TRBV7-9	TRBJ2-5	.	CASSVSPRGIETQYF
TRBV4-2	TRBJ2-5	.	CASSQGVLAQETQYF
TRBV20-1	TRBJ2-7	once	CSASGAGGLYEQYF
TRBV3-1/TRBV3-2	TRBJ2-1	.	CASSQDFNSYNEQFF
TRBV5-4	TRBJ2-5	once	CASSRLAGGETQYF
TRBV9	TRBJ2-1	once	CASSSGPAAYNEQFF
TRBV6-1	TRBJ1-1	.	CASSETGGRTEAFF
TRBV3-1/TRBV3-2	TRBJ1-1	.	CASSQKRGGNTEAFF
TRBV11-3	TRBJ2-7	.	CASSLAGHYEQYF
TRBV29-1	TRBJ1-1	.	CSVGGQGAFF
TRBV19	TRBJ1-1	.	CASKTDRLNTEAFF
TRBV5-1	TRBJ2-7	.	CASSPRWDSPYEQYF
TRBV5-6	TRBJ1-2	.	CASTKDRVGYGYTF
TRBV12-5	TRBJ1-2	.	CASVSDSLRLYGYTF
TRBV7-9	TRBJ1-1	.	CASHWGGMDTEAFF
TRBV4-2	TRBJ1-2	.	CASSQDYGNGYTF
TRBV6-1	TRBJ1-1	.	CASSEGGTLREAFF
TRBV5-8	TRBJ1-2	.	CASSLGRDRVGYTF
TRBV3-1/TRBV3-2	TRBJ1-2	.	CASSQVSWGHGYGYTF
TRBV5-5	TRBJ1-1	.	CAASGQDGLNTEAFF
TRBV5-1	TRBJ2-3	.	CASSFPTRGSSDTQYF